This T cell receptor (beta chain) was sequenced for a study of blood T cell repertoires in COVID-19. Clones were read by immunoSEQ multiplex PCR, and TCRdb kept only the in-frame ones, dropping some. The sample shows hundreds of thousands of clones, 85% to 90% of them seen only once. The CDR3 covers 15 residues. Trimming removed 0 bases at V and 2 bases at J, with 6 bases between. Germline V lookup: CDR1 SGHRS, CDR2 YFSETQ. This clone was recorded once. Allocation to cohorts depended on clinical history reported by the participants. This TCR came from a man aged 18 to 29 who had recovered from COVID-19. The sequenced sample was PBMCs or T cells enriched from blood (not recorded which). The chain combines TRBV5-1 with TRBJ2-6; D call uncertain. CDR3 coding DNA: TGCGCCAGCAGCTTGGGTAGAACTGGGGCCAACGTCCTGACTTTC. Its protein is CASSLGRTGANVLTF.